This is a list of T cell receptor beta chains from one sample in a study of blood T cell repertoires in COVID-19. Repertoires were generated with immunoSEQ multiplex PCR, while TCRdb's copy carries only in-frame clones and drops some. The repertoire holds fewer than 200,000 clones, with roughly 89% as singletons. Sample: PBMCs or T cells enriched from blood (not recorded which). The source is a woman under 40 who had been exposed to COVID-19. CDR3s include the opening cysteine and the closing phenylalanine or tryptophan. The D gene is left open where the match is weak. Rows may omit the clone size; those that give it use once, few, many or a size class.

clone_size: NA; j_call: TRBJ2-7; v_call: TRBV5-1; d_call: NA; cdr3_length: 14; cdr3_aa: CASSPEVPSYEQYF; cdr3_nt: TGCGCCAGCAGCCCCGAGGTCCCCTCCTACGAGCAGTACTTC
clone_size: NA; j_call: TRBJ1-2; v_call: TRBV29-1; d_call: NA; cdr3_length: 11; cdr3_aa: CSDQHDYGYTF; cdr3_nt: TGCAGCGACCAACACGACTATGGCTACACCTTC
clone_size: few; j_call: TRBJ2-5; v_call: TRBV20-1; d_call: NA; cdr3_length: 16; cdr3_aa: CSASIPQWQIQETQYF; cdr3_nt: TGCAGTGCTAGTATCCCCCAGTGGCAAATCCAAGAGACCCAGTACTTC
clone_size: NA; j_call: TRBJ2-1; v_call: TRBV24-1; d_call: TRBD2; cdr3_length: 17; cdr3_aa: CALTGTSGGETYNEQFF; cdr3_nt: TGTGCACTCACCGGGACTAGCGGGGGGGAAACTTACAATGAGCAGTTCTTC
clone_size: once; j_call: TRBJ2-2; v_call: TRBV27; d_call: NA; cdr3_length: 15; cdr3_aa: CASSRVQGRAGELFF; cdr3_nt: TGTGCCAGCAGTCGGGTCCAGGGCCGGGCCGGGGAGCTGTTTTTT
clone_size: few; j_call: TRBJ1-2; v_call: TRBV11-2; d_call: NA; cdr3_length: 9; cdr3_aa: CANPMLGTF; cdr3_nt: TGTGCCAACCCGATGCTCGGGACCTTC
clone_size: NA; j_call: TRBJ1-6; v_call: TRBV19; d_call: TRBD1; cdr3_length: 15; cdr3_aa: CASRAQGADNSPLHF; cdr3_nt: TGTGCCAGTAGGGCACAGGGGGCAGATAATTCACCCCTCCACTTT
clone_size: NA; j_call: TRBJ2-3; v_call: TRBV10-1; d_call: TRBD2; cdr3_length: 16; cdr3_aa: CASSGLAGGRTDTQYF; cdr3_nt: TGCGCCAGCAGTGGACTAGCGGGGGGCCGCACAGATACGCAGTATTTT
clone_size: NA; j_call: TRBJ1-3; v_call: TRBV5-1; d_call: NA; cdr3_length: 15; cdr3_aa: CASSLAGISGNTIYF; cdr3_nt: TGCGCCAGCAGCTTGGCCGGGATCTCTGGAAACACCATATATTTT
clone_size: NA; j_call: TRBJ2-1; v_call: TRBV7-2; d_call: NA; cdr3_length: 14; cdr3_aa: CASSLGRGNNEQFF; cdr3_nt: TGTGCCAGCAGCTTAGGGCGGGGAAACAATGAGCAGTTCTTC
clone_size: once; j_call: TRBJ2-2; v_call: TRBV4-1; d_call: TRBD2; cdr3_length: 18; cdr3_aa: CASSQGSSGGVNTGELFF; cdr3_nt: TGCGCCAGCAGCCAAGGGTCCAGCGGGGGGGTAAACACCGGGGAGCTGTTTTTT
clone_size: NA; j_call: TRBJ1-3; v_call: TRBV29-1; d_call: NA; cdr3_length: 14; cdr3_aa: CSVVDSNSGNTIYF; cdr3_nt: TGCAGCGTAGTGGACTCAAACTCTGGAAACACCATATATTTT
clone_size: NA; j_call: TRBJ1-1; v_call: TRBV29-1; d_call: TRBD1; cdr3_length: 12; cdr3_aa: CSVAGGRAEAFF; cdr3_nt: TGCAGCGTTGCAGGGGGAAGGGCTGAAGCTTTCTTT
clone_size: NA; j_call: TRBJ2-7; v_call: TRBV5-8; d_call: TRBD1; cdr3_length: 14; cdr3_aa: CATVSRQGVYEQYF; cdr3_nt: TGTGCCACCGTTTCCCGGCAGGGGGTCTACGAGCAGTACTTC
clone_size: NA; j_call: TRBJ2-1; v_call: TRBV19; d_call: TRBD2; cdr3_length: 16; cdr3_aa: CASSMRQSSGVREQFF; cdr3_nt: TGTGCCAGTAGTATGAGACAGAGTAGCGGGGTTAGGGAGCAGTTCTTC
clone_size: NA; j_call: TRBJ2-1; v_call: TRBV7-6; d_call: TRBD1; cdr3_length: 19; cdr3_aa: CASSSPTGDLRPSYNEQFF; cdr3_nt: TGTGCCAGCAGCTCGCCGACAGGGGATCTCCGTCCCTCCTACAATGAGCAGTTCTTC
clone_size: NA; j_call: TRBJ2-7; v_call: TRBV13; d_call: NA; cdr3_length: 11; cdr3_aa: CASSAGLEQYF; cdr3_nt: TGTGCCAGCAGCGCGGGTCTCGAGCAGTACTTC
clone_size: NA; j_call: TRBJ2-3; v_call: TRBV20-1; d_call: TRBD2; cdr3_length: 17; cdr3_aa: CSASDVAASGSTDTQYF; cdr3_nt: TGCAGTGCTAGTGACGTAGCGGCTAGCGGCTCCACAGATACGCAGTATTTT
clone_size: NA; j_call: TRBJ2-7; v_call: TRBV7-2; d_call: NA; cdr3_length: 16; cdr3_aa: CASSLVRGLSSYEQYF; cdr3_nt: TGTGCCAGCAGCTTAGTGCGAGGGTTATCCTCCTACGAGCAGTACTTC
clone_size: NA; j_call: TRBJ2-3; v_call: TRBV2; d_call: NA; cdr3_length: 13; cdr3_aa: CASRPLGPDTQYF; cdr3_nt: TGTGCCAGCAGACCACTAGGCCCAGATACGCAGTATTTT
clone_size: NA; j_call: TRBJ1-1; v_call: TRBV5-6; d_call: NA; cdr3_length: 15; cdr3_aa: CASSLVRVRDTEAFF; cdr3_nt: TGTGCCAGCAGCTTGGTGAGGGTTCGGGACACTGAAGCTTTCTTT
clone_size: NA; j_call: TRBJ1-3; v_call: TRBV7-9; d_call: NA; cdr3_length: 12; cdr3_aa: CASSTALDSPIF; cdr3_nt: TGTGCCAGCAGCACCGCCTTGGACAGCCCCATTTTT
clone_size: NA; j_call: TRBJ1-3; v_call: TRBV19; d_call: TRBD1; cdr3_length: 16; cdr3_aa: CASSRDRVGSGNTIYF; cdr3_nt: TGTGCCAGTAGTAGAGACAGGGTCGGCTCTGGAAACACCATATATTTT
clone_size: once; j_call: TRBJ1-4; v_call: TRBV27; d_call: NA; cdr3_length: 18; cdr3_aa: CASSLSSVGGGTNEKLFF; cdr3_nt: TGTGCCAGCAGTTTATCGTCGGTCGGCGGAGGTACAAATGAAAAACTGTTTTTT
clone_size: NA; j_call: TRBJ1-1; v_call: TRBV6-1; d_call: NA; cdr3_length: 16; cdr3_aa: CASSERAGGTNTEAFF; cdr3_nt: TGTGCCAGCAGTGAAAGAGCCGGGGGAACGAACACTGAAGCTTTCTTT
clone_size: NA; j_call: TRBJ1-5; v_call: TRBV28; d_call: TRBD1; cdr3_length: 16; cdr3_aa: CASRPSGTASNQPQHF; cdr3_nt: TGTGCCAGCAGGCCGTCCGGGACAGCGAGCAATCAGCCCCAGCATTTT
clone_size: NA; j_call: TRBJ1-5; v_call: TRBV15; d_call: NA; cdr3_length: 12; cdr3_aa: CATSRDEARMDF; cdr3_nt: TGTGCCACCAGCAGAGATGAGGCGAGGATGGATTTT
clone_size: NA; j_call: TRBJ2-7; v_call: TRBV12-5; d_call: TRBD1; cdr3_length: 16; cdr3_aa: CASGLARDSLTYEQYF; cdr3_nt: TGTGCTAGTGGTTTGGCCCGGGACAGCCTCACCTACGAGCAGTACTTC
clone_size: NA; j_call: TRBJ2-5; v_call: TRBV7-9; d_call: TRBD1; cdr3_length: 15; cdr3_aa: CASSSLRGQSETQYF; cdr3_nt: TGTGCCAGCAGCTCCCTCAGGGGGCAGTCAGAGACCCAGTACTTC
clone_size: NA; j_call: TRBJ2-5; v_call: TRBV6-2/TRBV6-3; d_call: NA; cdr3_length: 13; cdr3_aa: CASSLGLPGTQYF; cdr3_nt: TGTGCCAGCAGCCTAGGACTCCCGGGGACCCAGTACTTC
clone_size: NA; j_call: TRBJ1-2; v_call: TRBV6-5; d_call: NA; cdr3_length: 13; cdr3_aa: CASIMDSLYGYTF; cdr3_nt: TGTGCCAGCATCATGGACAGCCTCTATGGCTACACCTTC
clone_size: NA; j_call: TRBJ2-1; v_call: TRBV2; d_call: NA; cdr3_length: 14; cdr3_aa: CASTEISTYNEQFF; cdr3_nt: TGTGCCAGCACCGAAATATCGACTTACAATGAGCAGTTCTTC
clone_size: NA; j_call: TRBJ2-3; v_call: TRBV12-3/TRBV12-4; d_call: TRBD2; cdr3_length: 13; cdr3_aa: CASLSGGMDTQYF; cdr3_nt: TGTGCCAGCCTCTCGGGGGGGATGGATACGCAGTATTTT
clone_size: NA; j_call: TRBJ2-1; v_call: TRBV2; d_call: NA; cdr3_length: 10; cdr3_aa: CASTMGPQFF; cdr3_nt: TGTGCCAGCACGATGGGCCCTCAGTTCTTC
clone_size: NA; j_call: TRBJ1-5; v_call: TRBV6-5; d_call: NA; cdr3_length: 14; cdr3_aa: CASSYSSTNQPQHF; cdr3_nt: TGTGCCAGCAGTTACTCCTCCACAAATCAGCCCCAGCATTTT
clone_size: NA; j_call: TRBJ1-6; v_call: TRBV7-9; d_call: TRBD1; cdr3_length: 13; cdr3_aa: CASTGGSNSPLHF; cdr3_nt: TGTGCCAGCACAGGGGGCAGTAATTCACCCCTCCACTTT
clone_size: NA; j_call: TRBJ2-5; v_call: TRBV5-6; d_call: NA; cdr3_length: 16; cdr3_aa: CASSFYGQGPGETQYF; cdr3_nt: TGTGCCAGCAGCTTCTATGGTCAGGGCCCTGGGGAGACCCAGTACTTC
clone_size: NA; j_call: TRBJ2-7; v_call: TRBV18; d_call: TRBD2; cdr3_length: 14; cdr3_aa: CASSPRGGIYEQYF; cdr3_nt: TGTGCCAGCTCACCACGCGGGGGGATATACGAGCAGTACTTC
clone_size: NA; j_call: TRBJ1-1; v_call: TRBV6-2/TRBV6-3; d_call: NA; cdr3_length: 16; cdr3_aa: CASSYSKGRGDTEAFF; cdr3_nt: TGTGCCAGCAGTTACTCGAAGGGGAGGGGGGACACTGAAGCTTTCTTT
clone_size: NA; j_call: TRBJ1-4; v_call: TRBV5-1; d_call: NA; cdr3_length: 14; cdr3_aa: CASSLGQGYEKLFF; cdr3_nt: TGCGCCAGCAGCTTGGGGCAGGGCTACGAAAAACTGTTTTTT
clone_size: NA; j_call: TRBJ1-4; v_call: TRBV29-1; d_call: NA; cdr3_length: 12; cdr3_aa: CSVEDPDEKLFF; cdr3_nt: TGCAGCGTTGAAGATCCAGATGAAAAACTGTTTTTT
clone_size: NA; j_call: TRBJ2-1; v_call: TRBV19; d_call: NA; cdr3_length: 15; cdr3_aa: CASIRGQGVGMEQFF; cdr3_nt: TGTGCCAGTATTCGGGGGCAGGGGGTGGGTATGGAGCAGTTCTTC
clone_size: few; j_call: TRBJ1-4; v_call: TRBV10-1; d_call: TRBD1; cdr3_length: 12; cdr3_aa: CASGTGWEKLFF; cdr3_nt: TGCGCCAGTGGGACAGGGTGGGAAAAACTGTTTTTT
clone_size: NA; j_call: TRBJ2-7; v_call: TRBV6-5; d_call: TRBD2; cdr3_length: 13; cdr3_aa: CASRERGPYEQYF; cdr3_nt: TGTGCCAGCCGGGAGCGGGGGCCCTACGAGCAGTACTTC
clone_size: NA; j_call: TRBJ2-5; v_call: TRBV6-5; d_call: TRBD2; cdr3_length: 13; cdr3_aa: CASRSGAQETQYF; cdr3_nt: TGTGCCAGCAGGAGCGGGGCCCAAGAGACCCAGTACTTC
clone_size: once; j_call: TRBJ1-1; v_call: TRBV3-1/TRBV3-2; d_call: NA; cdr3_length: 13; cdr3_aa: CASSRGVTTEAFF; cdr3_nt: TGTGCCAGCAGCCGCGGGGTGACCACTGAAGCTTTCTTT
clone_size: NA; j_call: TRBJ2-7; v_call: TRBV12-3/TRBV12-4; d_call: TRBD1; cdr3_length: 13; cdr3_aa: CASRNRGNYEQYF; cdr3_nt: TGTGCCAGCAGAAACAGGGGGAACTACGAGCAGTACTTC